This passage covers 19 T cell receptor beta chains from one sample sequenced in a study of cytomegalovirus exposure and HLA in healthy donors (dated by TCRdb to between 2016 and 2019). The method was the immunoSEQ multiplex PCR assay. A mixture of 60 forward primers for TCR Vbeta segments and 13 reverse primers for TCR Jbeta segments was used in the multiplex PCR. In TCRdb, the immuneACCESS table is reduced to in-frame sequences with V and J assigned. These tables do not hold every clone; where another copy was compared, an unresolved V gene accounts for under half, and the others remain unexplained. The sample contains 150,000 to 200,000 clones, approximately 70% of them found a single time. Together, the top ten hold about 1.7% of the sample. What was sequenced was PBMCs. The receptors stem from a woman aged 25 to 45 in good health and CMV-seronegative.

The V call is TRBV6-6, the J call TRBJ1-2; tentative D call: TRBD1 (5 bases). Germline V gene data show CDR1 as MNHNY and CDR2 as SVGAGI (reference sequence). The ends were cut back, 6 bases at V and 5 bases at J, with 22 bases in the middle. The length of the CDR3 is 16 residues. The CDR3 reads CASRKQRGGADYGYTF. The CDR3 nucleotides read TGTGCCAGCAGAAAACAACGAGGAGGGGCTGATTATGGCTACACCTTC.

The rearrangement uses TRBV11-2 and TRBJ1-4; D ambiguous. This CDR3 contains 17 residues. V lost 1 base and J 2 bases, leaving 14 bases between the germline ends. The germline CDR1 and CDR2 sequences are SGHAT and FQNNGV. CDR3 sequence: CASSLGDGLPTNEKLFF. The CDR3 nucleotides read TGTGCCAGCAGCTTAGGGGATGGACTGCCGACTAATGAAAAACTGTTTTTT.

This sequence joins TRBV29-1 and TRBJ2-3; D is ambiguous. CDR1 SQVTM and CDR2 ANQGSEA come from the germline V gene. The ends were cut back, 2 bases at V and 4 bases at J, with 4 bases in the middle. The CDR3 has 11 residues. The CDR3 region has the DNA TGCAGCGTTGAAATAGCAGATACGCAGTATTTT. Its translation is CSVEIADTQYF.

J is TRBJ1-5 and V is TRBV18; TRBD1 matches 8 bases. In germline, CDR1 is KGHSH, CDR2 LQKENI. The CDR3 has 15 residues. Trimming took 3 bases from V and 1 from J; bases not matched to a gene: 2. CDR3 DNA sequence: TGTGCCAGCTCACCCCAGGGGGCAAGCAATCAGCCCCAGCATTTT. As protein: CASSPQGASNQPQHF.

The chain has TRBV2 and TRBJ2-7, with 10 bases aligning to TRBD1. The trim removed 5 bases at V and 7 bases at J, leaving 5 bases unmatched. Germline CDR1 SNHLY, CDR2 FYNNEI. CDR3 length: 13 amino acids. For the CDR3, the DNA is TGTGCCAGCAGTAGGGACAGGGGAGGGGAGCAGTACTTC. Protein sequence: CASSRDRGGEQYF.

This chain connects TRBV28 to TRBJ1-3, with D possibly being TRBD1 (5 bases). The CDR3 runs to 15 residues. The germline V gene encodes CDR1 MDHEN and CDR2 SYDVKM. The germline V and J ends were trimmed by 7 bases and 2 bases, with 15 bases remaining between them. The CDR3 nucleotides are TGTGCCAGCACTGATCCCGGAGGGGCTGGAAACACCATATATTTT. It encodes CASTDPGGAGNTIYF.

The chain joins TRBV7-9 to TRBJ1-4; D not certain. Trimming stripped 4 bases from V and 6 bases from J, with 12 bases between. The CDR3 is 14 residues long. Germline-derived CDR1 and CDR2 are SEHNR and FQNEAQ (reference sequence). The DNA for the CDR3 is TGTGCCAGCAGCTCGACGCAGGCCTATGAAAAACTGTTTTTT. Protein sequence: CASSSTQAYEKLFF.

The chain carries TRBV5-1 and TRBJ2-7, with a tentative D call TRBD2 (5 bases). Germline CDR1 is SGHRS and CDR2 is YFSETQ. The CDR3 consists of 13 residues. Between the trimmed V and J ends, which lost 2 bases and 4 bases, there was a span of 10 bases. DNA of the CDR3: TGCGCCAGCAGCTTAGTTAGCGAGTACGAGCAGTACTTC. It yields the protein CASSLVSEYEQYF.

This clone turned up a few times. V and J are TRBV6-5 and TRBJ2-5; TRBD2 aligns across 8 bases. V was pared by 10 bases and J by 4 bases, with 11 bases of the junction left unmatched. Germline V gives CDR1 MNHEY, CDR2 SVGAGI. This CDR3 has 14 amino acids. CDR3 region: CATGVGRALETQYF. The CDR3 DNA is TGTGCCACCGGGGTCGGGAGGGCCTTAGAGACCCAGTACTTC.

The V gene is TRBV7-9, the J gene TRBJ2-3, with 7 nucleotides matching TRBD1. After removal of 1 base from V and 6 bases from J, the junction contained 7 bases not matched to a gene. Germline loops: CDR1 SEHNR, CDR2 FQNEAQ (reference sequence). This CDR3 has 15 amino acids. CDR3 amino acids: CASSLVGLGGDTQYF. CDR3 DNA: TGTGCCAGCAGCTTAGTTGGGCTAGGGGGCGATACGCAGTATTTT.

The chain couples TRBV19 to TRBJ1-4; possible D gene TRBD1, 6 bases. The CDR3 runs to 13 residues. Germline V CDR1 and CDR2: LNHDA, SQIVND (reference sequence). The V gene lost 3 bases and the J gene lost 8 bases, with 10 bases spanning the gap. CDR3 bases: TGTGCCAGTAGTATCAGGGGAGTGGAAAAACTGTTTTTT. Translation gives CASSIRGVEKLFF.

This chain connects TRBV19 to TRBJ2-3; D might be TRBD2 (5 bases). V gave up 2 bases and J gave up 6 bases, with 12 bases separating them. The germline CDR1 and CDR2 sequences are LNHDA and SQIVND (reference sequence). The CDR3 is made up of 14 amino acids. CDR3 nucleotide sequence: TGTGCCAGTAGTATAAGGACGAGGAGGGATACGCAGTATTTT. Protein: CASSIRTRRDTQYF.

The chain links TRBV6-1 to TRBJ2-2; tentative D call: TRBD1 (6 bases). V gave up 7 bases and J gave up 2 bases, with 14 bases separating them. The germline V gene encodes CDR1 MNHNS and CDR2 SASEGT. The CDR3 totals 15 residues. This chain's CDR3 is CASKYGGANTGELFF. In nucleotides, the CDR3 is TGTGCCAGCAAGTATGGGGGCGCAAACACCGGGGAGCTGTTTTTT.

The V and J genes are TRBV7-8 and TRBJ2-6; D is possibly TRBD1 (5 bases). CDR3 length: 19 amino acids. Trimming took 1 base from V and 0 from J, leaving 16 bases between them. From germline, CDR1 is SGHVS and CDR2 FQNEAQ. This CDR3 is CASSLGVAGWGSGANVLTF. The CDR3 nucleotides read TGTGCCAGCAGCTTAGGAGTGGCAGGGTGGGGCTCTGGGGCCAACGTCCTGACTTTC.

The rearrangement uses TRBV13 and TRBJ1-4; D gene uncertain. Looked up from germline, CDR1 is PRHDT and CDR2 is FYEKMQ (reference sequence). This CDR3 has 15 residues. Trimming removed 5 bases at V and 0 bases at J, with 10 bases between. The CDR3 protein is CASSGQLATNEKLFF. In DNA form, the CDR3 reads TGTGCCAGCAGCGGGCAGCTTGCAACTAATGAAAAACTGTTTTTT. Full variable domain (outside the CDR3, taken from reference TRBV13 and TRBJ1-4): AAGVIQSPRHLIKEKRETATLKCYPIPRHDTVYWYQQGPGQDPQFLISFYEKMQSDKGSIPDRFSAQQFSDYHSELNMSSLELGDSALYFCASSGQLATNEKLFFGSGTQLSVL.

The rearrangement uses TRBV2 and TRBJ2-5; TRBD1 matches at 10 bases. The V gene end was trimmed by 6 bases and the J gene end by 5 bases; junction bases not matched to a gene: 6. The CDR3 covers 14 residues. CDR1 SNHLY and CDR2 FYNNEI come from the germline V gene. CDR3 sequence reads: CASRETGGLETQYF. Here the CDR3 DNA reads TGTGCCAGCAGGGAGACAGGGGGCTTGGAGACCCAGTACTTC.

The chain links TRBV4-1 to TRBJ1-6, with D possibly TRBD1 on 5 matching bases. The length of the CDR3 is 16 residues. V was shortened by 3 bases and J by 8 bases, with 17 bases between the two germline ends. Germline V gene lookup returns CDR1 MGHRA and CDR2 YSYEKL. CDR3 DNA sequence: TGCGCCAGCAGCCAGCTAGCGGGACCTTCGGATTCACCCCTCCACTTT. This sequence encodes CASSQLAGPSDSPLHF.

The V call is TRBV5-1, the J call TRBJ1-3, with 9 nucleotides matching TRBD1. CDR1 is SGHRS, CDR2 YFSETQ, per germline. The CDR3 totals 16 residues. The V segment lost 1 base and the J segment 4 bases; nucleotides outside the gene matches: 6. CDR3 nucleotide sequence: TGCGCCAGCAGCTTGAACGGACAGGGGTCCGGAAACACCATATATTTT. Residues: CASSLNGQGSGNTIYF.

The rearrangement uses TRBV6-5 and TRBJ2-3, with 10 bases lining up with TRBD1. The CDR3 spans 15 residues. With V trimmed by 0 bases and J by 4 bases, 1 base remained unmatched. CDR1 is MNHEY, CDR2 SVGAGI, per germline. The CDR3 reads CASSYSTGGADTQYF. CDR3 in DNA: TGTGCCAGCAGTTACTCGACAGGGGGCGCAGATACGCAGTATTTT.